This entry lists 17 T cell receptor beta chains sequenced from one sample in a study of blood T cell repertoires in COVID-19. TCRdb keeps only in-frame clones here, not all; method: immunoSEQ multiplex PCR. The sample includes 260,000 or so clones, approximately 86% seen only once; the top ten take approximately 8.5%. The sequencing input was peripheral blood. The origin of the receptors is a man in his late teens or twenties with active or convalescent COVID-19.

The chain combines TRBV7-2 with TRBJ2-3; a possible D gene is TRBD2 (5 bases). V was clipped by 4 bases and J by 2 bases, with 16 bases between them. The V gene's germline CDR1 is SGHTA and CDR2 FQGNSA. The CDR3 runs to 16 residues. CDR3 nucleotides: TGTGCCAGCAGCTCCCTACTTGGAGCGGACACAGATACGCAGTATTTT. Protein: CASSSLLGADTDTQYF.

This clone was seen once. An end of the junction differs from the germline gene, which may be a read error. The same CDR3 can be traced to other DNA sequences in this sample. The V call is TRBV27, the J call TRBJ2-7; D may be TRBD2 (5 bases). The CDR3 consists of 14 residues. Germline V CDR1 and CDR2: MNHEY, SMNVEV (reference sequence). The CDR3 bases are TGTGCCAGCAGTCGCGGGCACGGGGTATACGAACAGTACTTC. This translates into CASSRGHGVYEQYF.

CDR3 coding DNA: TGTGCCAGCAGCTGGACAGTTGTTAGCAATCAGCCCCAGCATTTT. Protein product: CASSWTVVSNQPQHF. V usage is TRBV5-5 and J usage is TRBJ1-5; D might be TRBD1 (6 bases). This CDR3 has 15 amino acids. The germline gives CDR1 SGHKS, CDR2 YYEKEE (reference sequence). V was trimmed by 3 bases and J by 0 bases, leaving 10 bases between them.

The genes are TRBV4-2 and TRBJ2-1; TRBD2 agrees at 8 bases. The CDR3 contains 15 residues. After removal of 4 bases from V and 5 bases from J, the junction contained 7 bases not matched to a gene. Germline V lookup: CDR1 LGHNA, CDR2 YNFKEQ. CDR3 loop: CASSPTSGNNNEQFF. CDR3 nucleotides: TGTGCCAGCAGCCCCACTAGCGGTAATAACAATGAGCAGTTCTTC.

This clone was observed once. This chain uses TRBV12-3 or TRBV12-4 with TRBJ1-2, with TRBD1 as a possible D gene (6 bases). The CDR3 has 13 amino acids. V was cut by 3 bases and J by 5 bases, with 10 bases left in between. CDR3 in amino acids: CASSFGQPYGYTF. The CDR3 nucleotides are TGTGCCAGCAGTTTTGGACAGCCATATGGCTACACCTTC.

The gene calls are TRBV7-9 and TRBJ2-7, with D possibly matching TRBD1 (6 bases). CDR1 and CDR2 (germline): SEHNR, FQNEAQ (reference sequence). V was trimmed by 1 base and J by 0 bases, leaving 13 bases between them. The CDR3 covers 16 residues. CDR3 coding DNA: TGTGCCAGCAGCTTAGAGGTGGGACAAGGCTCCTACGAGCAGTACTTC. Its protein is CASSLEVGQGSYEQYF.

This chain uses TRBV10-1 with TRBJ1-2, with D hard to call. Trimming removed 1 base from V and 2 bases from J, with 5 bases in between. Per germline, CDR1 WNHNN and CDR2 SYGVQD (reference sequence). The CDR3 runs 13 residues. CDR3 nucleotides: TGCGCCAGCAGTGAGTTACGGAACTATGGCTACACCTTC. Residues: CASSELRNYGYTF.

Concerning this clone itself: Germline and junction disagree at one end, which may indicate a read error. The V and J genes are TRBV6-1 and TRBJ1-2; TRBD1 might be the D (5 bases). CDR1 and CDR2 (germline): MNHNS, SASEGT. The CDR3 loop spans 11 amino acids. For the CDR3, the DNA is TGTGCCAGCAGTGAAGTTGGCAGGGCCTTCTTC. The encoded protein is CASSEVGRAFF.

This clone was found once. The gene calls are TRBV21-1 and TRBJ1-2. TRBV21-1 is a pseudogene locus. CDR3 length equals 16 residues. CDR3 sequence: CASRVPGLSGGYGYTF. Written as DNA, the CDR3 is TGTGCCAGCAGAGTTCCAGGGCTCTCGGGGGGCTATGGCTACACCTTC.

V is TRBV5-6 and J is TRBJ2-7; 7 positions match TRBD1. Germline V gene data show CDR1 as SGHDT and CDR2 as YYEEEE. This CDR3 contains 12 residues. With V trimmed by 3 bases and J by 5 bases, 2 bases remained unmatched. In DNA, the CDR3 is TGTGCCAGCAGCTGGGACAGAGACGAGCAGTACTTC. Its translation is CASSWDRDEQYF.

The rearrangement uses TRBV7-9 and TRBJ1-6; a weak D match, TRBD1 (6 bases). The CDR3 totals 17 residues. CDR1 SEHNR and CDR2 FQNEAQ come from the germline V gene (reference sequence). V was cut by 5 bases and J by 1 base, with 15 bases left in between. CDR3 nucleotides: TGTGCCAGCAGCCAAGGCCCAACAGGGTCCTATAATTCACCCCTCCACTTT. This gives the protein CASSQGPTGSYNSPLHF.

V and J are TRBV6-1 and TRBJ1-1; the D is unclear. V gave up 2 bases and J gave up 5 bases, with 9 bases separating them. The CDR3 has 13 residues. Germline V gene data show CDR1 as MNHNS and CDR2 as SASEGT. In DNA form, the CDR3 reads TGTGCCAGCAGTGAACAGGTCCGGACTGAAGCTTTCTTT. Translated, it gives CASSEQVRTEAFF.

The gene calls are TRBV19 and TRBJ2-3; 7 bases align to TRBD2. Germline V gene lookup returns CDR1 LNHDA and CDR2 SQIVND (reference sequence). CDR3 length: 14 amino acids. The V gene end was trimmed by 5 bases and the J gene end by 2 bases; junction bases not matched to a gene: 4. This CDR3 reads CASSVGGFTDTQYF. CDR3 DNA sequence: TGTGCCAGTAGTGTCGGGGGGTTCACAGATACGCAGTATTTT.

The chain couples TRBV11-3 to TRBJ1-1; 7 nucleotides agree with TRBD1. CDR3 length equals 13 residues. The J segment lost 3 bases and the V segment lost 2 bases, leaving 0 bases of the junction unmatched. The V gene's germline CDR1 is SGHNT and CDR2 YENEEA. CDR3 in amino acids: CASSLQGDTEAFF. The CDR3 bases are TGTGCCAGCAGCTTACAGGGGGACACTGAAGCTTTCTTT.

The rearrangement links TRBV19 to TRBJ1-2, with 9 bases identical to TRBD1. The germline CDR1 and CDR2 sequences are LNHDA and SQIVND (reference sequence). The V segment lost 7 bases and the J segment 4 bases; nucleotides outside the gene matches: 13. The CDR3 spans 16 residues. CDR3 DNA sequence: TGTGCCAGTACCCCAACCGGACAGGGGACAACCTATGGCTACACCTTC. Protein product: CASTPTGQGTTYGYTF.

This clone appeared a single time. The chain carries TRBV5-6 and TRBJ1-1; 8 nucleotides agree with TRBD1. V shed 4 bases and J 3 bases; nucleotides not matched to a gene: 5. The CDR3 totals 14 residues. CDR1 is SGHDT, CDR2 YYEEEE, per germline. The CDR3, as DNA: TGTGCCAGCAGCCCCGGACAGGGTCACACTGAAGCTTTCTTT. Translating gives CASSPGQGHTEAFF.

The chain couples TRBV5-1 to TRBJ2-7; D possibly corresponds to TRBD2 (5 bases). From germline, CDR1 is SGHRS and CDR2 YFSETQ. The CDR3 covers 13 residues. V shed 4 bases and J shed 0 bases, with 8 bases lying between them. The CDR3 sequence: CASSDGSSYEQYF. The CDR3 DNA sequence: TGCGCCAGCAGCGATGGGAGCTCCTACGAGCAGTACTTC. Full variable domain (missing parts from reference TRBV5-1 and TRBJ2-7): KAGVTQTPRYLIKTRGQQVTLSCSPISGHRSVSWYQQTPGQGLQFLFEYFSETQRNKGNFPGRFSGRQFSNSRSEMNVSTLELGDSALYLCASSDGSSYEQYFGPGTRLTVT.